The 17 T cell receptor beta chains below all came from one sample that was sequenced in a study of identical twins. In TCRdb, the 5' RACE reads were re-called with MiXCR into one record per CDR3 protein. The sample includes 750,000 to 950,000 distinct CDR3 sequences, around 12% seen only once; the top ten take around 1.5%. These data also formed part of another study, on yellow fever vaccine responses in identical twins.

The sample consisted of PBMCs. The receptor set was obtained from a woman aged 18-29 years in good health.

In its sample, this clonotype was seen many times. The gene calls are TRBV6-1 and TRBJ2-3; 8 bases match TRBD2. Per germline, CDR1 MNHNS and CDR2 SASEGT. With V trimmed by 6 bases and J by 5 bases, 19 bases remained unmatched. The CDR3 length is 18 residues. CDR3 amino acids: CASSQLRASGSLGDTQYF. The CDR3 nucleotides read TGTGCCAGCAGCCAATTGAGGGCTAGCGGGTCCCTGGGAGATACGCAGTATTTT.

This clonotype was found a few times. V usage is TRBV4-1 and J usage is TRBJ2-4; D could derive from TRBD1 or TRBD2 (5 bases each). The V gene's germline CDR1 is MGHRA and CDR2 YSYEKL. CDR3 length: 17 amino acids. Trimming removed 3 bases at V and 0 bases at J, with 15 bases between. CDR3 loop: CASSHQRDGTAKNIQYF. Here the CDR3 DNA reads TGCGCCAGCAGCCACCAACGGGACGGGACAGCCAAAAACATTCAGTACTTC.

The chain links TRBV5-1 to TRBJ2-5; D is unclear. Trimming stripped 1 base from V and 2 bases from J, with 9 bases between. The germline CDR1 and CDR2 sequences are SGHRS and YFSETQ. CDR3 length equals 14 residues. The CDR3 sequence is CASSLMGNQETQYF. CDR3 nucleotides: TGCGCCAGCAGCTTGATGGGGAATCAAGAGACCCAGTACTTC.

This rearrangement joins TRBV12-3 or TRBV12-4 to TRBJ2-7; tentative D call: TRBD2 (6 bases). There are 16 residues in the CDR3. V gave up 11 bases and J gave up 6 bases, with 29 bases separating them. The CDR3 nucleotides read TGTGCCCCCTGGGGCCAGCGGGCCCCCCCTCCTTGCGAGCAGTACTTC. Protein sequence: CAPWGQRAPPPCEQYF.

This clonotype has just a few counts. V is TRBV5-1 and J is TRBJ2-3, with 10 bases lining up with TRBD2. Per germline, CDR1 SGHRS and CDR2 YFSETQ. V was clipped by 2 bases and J by 4 bases; unmatched bases: 10. This CDR3 comprises 17 residues. The CDR3 loop reads CASSFRTSGSISDTQYF. The CDR3 coding sequence is TGCGCCAGCAGCTTCCGGACTAGCGGCTCCATCTCAGATACGCAGTATTTT.

This rearrangement joins TRBV10-3 to TRBJ2-3; D perhaps matches TRBD1 (6 bases). CDR1 and CDR2 from the germline V gene are ENHRY and SYGVKD. The CDR3 totals 14 residues. The V end lost 8 bases, the J end lost 0 bases, and 12 bases lay between the germline ends. The CDR3 loop is CAILRDTSTDTQYF. Written as DNA, the CDR3 is TGTGCCATCCTCCGGGACACCAGCACAGATACGCAGTATTTT.

The rearrangement uses TRBV6-5 and TRBJ2-3; 8 nucleotides align to TRBD1. The V gene's germline CDR1 is MNHEY and CDR2 SVGAGI. This CDR3 region has 15 residues. Unmatched junction bases numbered 3, after V lost 2 bases and J lost 2 bases. The CDR3 loop reads CASSYAGGYTDTQYF. CDR3 DNA sequence: TGTGCCAGCAGTTACGCAGGGGGCTACACAGATACGCAGTATTTT.

The chain recombines TRBV11-2 with TRBJ2-2; D gene unclear. V was cut by 5 bases and J by 7 bases, with 14 bases left in between. From germline, CDR1 is SGHAT and CDR2 FQNNGV. The CDR3 spans 14 residues. The CDR3 region is CASSLGDRVGELFF. The DNA for the CDR3 is TGTGCCAGCAGCCTAGGAGATAGGGTCGGGGAGCTGTTTTTT.

The chain links TRBV5-6 to TRBJ2-1, with TRBD2 matching 7 bases. The V and J ends lost 2 bases and 3 bases, in that order; junction bases with no gene match: 8. CDR1 and CDR2 (germline): SGHDT, YYEEEE. The CDR3 is made up of 16 amino acids. CDR3 protein: CASSLGLAVVYNEQFF. The CDR3 DNA is TGTGCCAGCAGCTTAGGGCTAGCGGTCGTCTACAATGAGCAGTTCTTC. The full variable domain, with the rest looked up from reference TRBV5-6 and TRBJ2-1, is DAGVTQSPTHLIKTRGQQVTLRCSPKSGHDTVSWYQQALGQGPQFIFQYYEEEERQRGNFPDRFSGHQFPNYSSELNVNALLLGDSALYLCASSLGLAVVYNEQFFGPGTRLTVL.

The CDR3 DNA follows: TGTGCCACCAGCAGACCCGGGACGACCTACGAGCAGTACTTC. This sequence encodes CATSRPGTTYEQYF. V gene TRBV15 combines with J gene TRBJ2-7; D is possibly TRBD1 or TRBD2 (5 bases each). Germline V gene sequence: CDR1 LNHNV, CDR2 YYDKDF (reference sequence). The ends were cut back, 2 bases at V and 2 bases at J, with 10 bases in the middle. The CDR3 consists of 14 residues.

CDR3 nucleotide sequence: TGTGCCAGCAGTTTTACCCTTCTTGGGGATACGCAGTATTTT. Protein sequence: CASSFTLLGDTQYF. The V call is TRBV11-3, the J call TRBJ2-3; D remains unclear. The CDR3 runs to 14 residues. Germline V gives CDR1 SGHNT, CDR2 YENEEA. Trimming cost V 6 bases and J 6 bases, with 16 bases left between them.

This clonotype was counted only a few times. This chain links TRBV12-3 or TRBV12-4 with TRBJ2-1, with 11 bases aligning to TRBD2. This CDR3 is 19 amino acids long. Trimming cost V 0 bases and J 2 bases; bases outside gene matches: 9. The DNA for the CDR3 is TGTGCCAGCAGTTTAGCATTAATTAGCGGGAGGGCCCCCTACAATGAGCAGTTCTTC. Protein: CASSLALISGRAPYNEQFF.

Notes on this clonotype: This sequence may be a read error, since a much larger clone differs from it by one base. The genes are TRBV12-3 or TRBV12-4 and TRBJ2-1, with 8 bases identical to TRBD2. This CDR3 has 14 residues. V shed 2 bases, J shed 7 bases, and the junction held 4 bases outside the gene matches. The CDR3 reads CASSLWAGGNEQFF. The CDR3 nucleotides are TGTGCCAGCAGTTTATGGGCGGGGGGTAATGAGCAGTTCTTC.

The V call is TRBV7-6, the J call TRBJ2-2; D may be TRBD2 (6 bases). Per the germline V gene, CDR1 is SGHVS and CDR2 is FNYEAQ. The CDR3 runs to 14 residues. V lost 5 bases and J 7 bases, leaving 14 bases between the germline ends. The CDR3 spells CASSLQAGHGELFF. For the CDR3, the DNA is TGTGCCAGCAGCCTACAAGCGGGCCACGGGGAGCTGTTTTTT.

The chain has TRBV15 and TRBJ2-5; D perhaps matches TRBD2 (5 bases). The CDR3 extends over 15 amino acids. CDR1 and CDR2 (germline): LNHNV, YYDKDF (reference sequence). Trimming shortened V by 1 base and J by 0 bases, and 9 bases separated the two germline ends. The DNA of the CDR3 is TGTGCCACCAGCAGAGTCGGACTTTACCAAGAGACCCAGTACTTC. Protein product: CATSRVGLYQETQYF.

In DNA form, the CDR3 reads TGTGCCATCAGTGAATTCCAGGGGGACTCTGGCTACACCTTC. Protein sequence: CAISEFQGDSGYTF. J is TRBJ1-2 and V is TRBV10-3, with TRBD1 matching over 7 bases. V gave up 3 bases and J gave up 7 bases; unmatched junction bases: 8. The CDR3 sequence is 14 residues long. CDR1 is ENHRY, CDR2 SYGVKD, per germline.

The J gene is TRBJ2-1, the V gene TRBV29-1; D unresolved. The V end lost 4 bases, the J end lost 1 base, and 11 bases lay between the germline ends. CDR1 is SQVTM, CDR2 ANQGSEA, per germline. CDR3 size: 14 residues. CDR3 residues: CSVVFGKSYNEQFF. CDR3 nucleotides: TGCAGCGTTGTATTTGGCAAATCCTACAATGAGCAGTTCTTC.